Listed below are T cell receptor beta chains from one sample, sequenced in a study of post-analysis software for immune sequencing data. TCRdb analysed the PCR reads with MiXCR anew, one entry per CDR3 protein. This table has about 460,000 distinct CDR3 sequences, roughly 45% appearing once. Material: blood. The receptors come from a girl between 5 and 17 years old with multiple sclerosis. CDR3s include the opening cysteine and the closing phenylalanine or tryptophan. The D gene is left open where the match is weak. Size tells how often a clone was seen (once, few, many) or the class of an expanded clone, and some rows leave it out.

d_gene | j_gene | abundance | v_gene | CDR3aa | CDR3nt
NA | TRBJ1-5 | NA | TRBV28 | CASSSPRSNQPQHF | TGTGCCAGCAGTTCACCCAGGAGCAATCAGCCCCAGCATTTT
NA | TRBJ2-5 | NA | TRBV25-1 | CASSERDREETQYF | TGTGCCAGCAGTGAAAGGGACCGGGAAGAGACCCAGTACTTC
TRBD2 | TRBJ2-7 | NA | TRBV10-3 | CAISESAPGRTYEQYF | TGTGCCATCAGCGAATCCGCCCCCGGGAGGACCTACGAGCAGTACTTC
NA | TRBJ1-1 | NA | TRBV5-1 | CASSLRQLNTEAFF | TGCGCCAGCAGCTTGAGACAGCTGAACACTGAAGCTTTCTTT
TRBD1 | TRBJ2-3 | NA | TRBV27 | CASSLLRGQLLSTDTQYF | TGTGCCAGCAGTTTATTGAGGGGACAGCTCCTAAGCACAGATACGCAGTATTTT
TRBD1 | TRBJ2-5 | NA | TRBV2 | CASSGQGDYNEQYF | TGTGCCAGCAGTGGACAGGGGGACTACAATGAGCAGTACTTC
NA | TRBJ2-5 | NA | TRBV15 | CATSRDRGTQETQYF | TGTGCCACCAGCAGAGATCGAGGCACCCAAGAGACCCAGTACTTC
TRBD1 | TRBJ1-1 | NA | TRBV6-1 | CASSEARSGGRAFF | TGTGCCAGCAGTGAAGCGCGGTCAGGGGGCCGAGCTTTCTTT
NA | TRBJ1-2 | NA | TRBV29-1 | CSVENFWYGYTF | TGCAGCGTTGAGAATTTTTGGTATGGCTACACCTTC
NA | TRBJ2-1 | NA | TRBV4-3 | CASSQGSGPNNEQFF | TGCGCCAGCAGCCAAGGAAGCGGCCCGAACAATGAGCAGTTCTTC
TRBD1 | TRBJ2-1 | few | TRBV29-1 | CSVAKGQIIYNEQFF | TGCAGCGTCGCTAAGGGACAGATCATTTACAATGAGCAGTTCTTC
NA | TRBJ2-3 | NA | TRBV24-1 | CATSEAQGGPDTQYF | TGTGCCACCAGTGAGGCACAGGGAGGTCCAGATACGCAGTATTTT
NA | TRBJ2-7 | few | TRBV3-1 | CASSVLAYEQYF | TGTGCCAGCAGCGTCCTGGCCTACGAGCAGTACTTC
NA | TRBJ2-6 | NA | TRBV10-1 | CASSDPSGANVLTF | TGCGCCAGCAGTGACCCCTCTGGGGCCAACGTCCTGACTTTC
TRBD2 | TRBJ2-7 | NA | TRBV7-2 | CASSFPRNSGYYSYEQYF | TGTGCCAGCAGCTTCCCCCGGAATAGCGGGTATTACTCCTACGAGCAGTACTTC
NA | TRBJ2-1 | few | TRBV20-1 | CSARDGTPLSEQFF | TGCAGTGCTAGAGACGGGACCCCTTTGAGTGAGCAGTTCTTC
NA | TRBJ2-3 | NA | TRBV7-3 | CANSLSLTGSGTQYF | TGTGCCAACAGCTTATCCTTGACAGGATCGGGTACGCAGTATTTT
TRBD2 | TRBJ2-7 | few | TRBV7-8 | CASSSRGGESSYEQYF | TGTGCCAGCAGCTCCCGGGGGGGGGAGAGCTCCTACGAGCAGTACTTC
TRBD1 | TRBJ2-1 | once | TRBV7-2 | CASSLEQGVHNEQFF | TGTGCCAGCAGCTTAGAACAGGGGGTGCACAATGAGCAGTTCTTC
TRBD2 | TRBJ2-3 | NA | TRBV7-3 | CASSASGSQDTQYF | TGTGCCAGCAGCGCTAGCGGGAGTCAAGATACGCAGTATTTT
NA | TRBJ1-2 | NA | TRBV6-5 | CASSYGTAIYGYTF | TGTGCCAGCAGTTACGGGACTGCGATCTATGGCTACACCTTC
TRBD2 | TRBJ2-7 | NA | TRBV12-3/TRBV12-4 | CASTPGLAGNEQYF | TGTGCCAGCACCCCGGGACTAGCGGGAAACGAGCAGTACTTC
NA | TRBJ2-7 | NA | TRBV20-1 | CSAGEREHEQYF | TGCAGTGCTGGGGAACGGGAGCACGAGCAGTACTTC
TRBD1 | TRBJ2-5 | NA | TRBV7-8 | CASSFDRGLETQYF | TGTGCCAGCAGCTTCGACAGGGGATTAGAGACCCAGTACTTC
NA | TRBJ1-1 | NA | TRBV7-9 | CASSSPVESLAFF | TGTGCCAGCAGCTCCCCCGTAGAGTCCTTAGCTTTCTTT
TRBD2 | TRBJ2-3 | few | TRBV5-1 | CASSLGLAGDTDTQYF | TGCGCCAGCAGCCTGGGACTAGCGGGGGACACAGATACGCAGTATTTT
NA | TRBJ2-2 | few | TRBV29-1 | CSVEVVAGELFF | TGCAGCGTTGAAGTCGTAGCCGGGGAGCTGTTTTTT
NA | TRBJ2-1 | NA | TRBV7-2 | CASSSLYRVGNEQFF | TGTGCCAGCAGCTCCCTATACCGGGTGGGCAATGAGCAGTTCTTC
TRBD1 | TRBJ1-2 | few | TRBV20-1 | CSAGTGTLVDGYTF | TGCAGTGCAGGGACAGGGACCTTGGTAGATGGCTACACCTTC
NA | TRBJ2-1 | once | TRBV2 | CASSGLGLSYNEQFF | TGTGCCAGCTCGGGACTGGGACTCTCCTACAATGAGCAGTTCTTC
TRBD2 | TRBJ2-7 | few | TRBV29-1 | CSVTTSGGSYEQYF | TGCAGCGTTACCACTAGCGGGGGATCCTACGAGCAGTACTTC
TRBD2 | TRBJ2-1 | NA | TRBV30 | CAWSARGGEQFF | TGTGCCTGGAGTGCCCGGGGGGGCGAGCAGTTCTTC
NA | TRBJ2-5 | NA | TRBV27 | CASSSARFAEAQYF | TGTGCCAGCAGTTCCGCCCGGTTTGCGGAGGCCCAGTACTTC
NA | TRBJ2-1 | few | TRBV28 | CASSMSGVGQFYNEQFF | TGTGCCAGCAGCATGTCCGGGGTAGGGCAGTTCTACAATGAGCAGTTCTTC
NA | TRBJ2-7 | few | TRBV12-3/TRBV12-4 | CASSSEGLLFTYEQYF | TGTGCCAGCAGTTCTGAGGGACTTTTATTTACCTACGAGCAGTACTTC
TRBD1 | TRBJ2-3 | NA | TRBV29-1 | CSVGQDKNTQYF | TGCAGCGTCGGACAGGATAAAAATACGCAGTATTTT
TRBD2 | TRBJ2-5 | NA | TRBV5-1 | CASSPWTRLGETQYF | TGCGCCAGCAGCCCATGGACTAGATTGGGGGAGACCCAGTACTTC
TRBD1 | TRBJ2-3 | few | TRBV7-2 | CASTPQQGEGATDTQYF | TGTGCCAGCACCCCGCAGCAGGGCGAGGGGGCAACAGATACGCAGTATTTT
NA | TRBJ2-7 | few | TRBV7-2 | CASSLSGGEYEQYF | TGTGCCAGCAGCTTATCAGGAGGGGAATACGAGCAGTACTTC
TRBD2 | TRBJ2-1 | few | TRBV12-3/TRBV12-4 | CASSPRASGNHEQFF | TGTGCCAGCAGCCCCCGGGCTAGCGGGAACCATGAGCAGTTCTTC
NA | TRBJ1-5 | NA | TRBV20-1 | CSARVQGDSNQPQHF | TGCAGTGCTAGAGTTCAGGGCGACAGCAATCAGCCCCAGCATTTT
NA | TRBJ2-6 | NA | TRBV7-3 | CASSTGQSAGANVLTF | TGTGCCAGCAGCACCGGACAATCAGCCGGGGCCAACGTCCTGACTTTC
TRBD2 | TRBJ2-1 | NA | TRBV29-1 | CSASGTSVYEQFF | TGCAGCGCTTCCGGGACTAGCGTGTACGAGCAGTTCTTC
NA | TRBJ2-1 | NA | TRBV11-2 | CASSSRAESSYNEQFF | TGTGCCAGCAGCTCTCGAGCGGAGAGCTCCTACAATGAACAGTTCTTC
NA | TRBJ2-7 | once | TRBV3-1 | CASSQLRDDYEQYF | TGTGCCAGCAGCCAACTCCGGGACGACTACGAGCAGTACTTC
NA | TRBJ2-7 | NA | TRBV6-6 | CASSYSPQGEQYF | TGTGCCAGCAGTTACTCGCCCCAGGGCGAGCAGTACTTC
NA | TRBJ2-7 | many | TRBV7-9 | CASSPTDYEQYF | TGTGCCAGCAGCCCCACGGACTACGAGCAGTACTTC
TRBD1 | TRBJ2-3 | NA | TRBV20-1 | CSGMDDDRVADTQYF | TGCAGTGGCATGGACGATGACAGGGTGGCAGATACGCAGTATTTT
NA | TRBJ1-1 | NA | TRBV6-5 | CASRQPGAGEAFF | TGTGCCAGCAGGCAGCCCGGGGCCGGAGAAGCTTTCTTT
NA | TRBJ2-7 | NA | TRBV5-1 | CASSPPLTGFTSYEQYF | TGCGCCAGCAGCCCCCCGCTTACAGGCTTCACCTCCTACGAGCAGTACTTC
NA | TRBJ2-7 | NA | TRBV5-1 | CASSLVFGTTYEQYF | TGCGCCAGCAGCTTGGTCTTTGGGACCACCTACGAGCAGTACTTC
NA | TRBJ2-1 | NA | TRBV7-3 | CASSPLAVDNEQFF | TGTGCCAGCAGCCCCTTGGCGGTAGACAATGAGCAGTTCTTC
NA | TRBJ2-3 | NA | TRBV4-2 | CASRQARTSTDTQYF | TGTGCCAGCCGCCAAGCCAGGACTAGCACAGATACGCAGTATTTT
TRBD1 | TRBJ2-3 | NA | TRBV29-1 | CSGTQGVSDTQYF | TGCAGCGGAACACAGGGGGTTTCAGATACGCAGTATTTT